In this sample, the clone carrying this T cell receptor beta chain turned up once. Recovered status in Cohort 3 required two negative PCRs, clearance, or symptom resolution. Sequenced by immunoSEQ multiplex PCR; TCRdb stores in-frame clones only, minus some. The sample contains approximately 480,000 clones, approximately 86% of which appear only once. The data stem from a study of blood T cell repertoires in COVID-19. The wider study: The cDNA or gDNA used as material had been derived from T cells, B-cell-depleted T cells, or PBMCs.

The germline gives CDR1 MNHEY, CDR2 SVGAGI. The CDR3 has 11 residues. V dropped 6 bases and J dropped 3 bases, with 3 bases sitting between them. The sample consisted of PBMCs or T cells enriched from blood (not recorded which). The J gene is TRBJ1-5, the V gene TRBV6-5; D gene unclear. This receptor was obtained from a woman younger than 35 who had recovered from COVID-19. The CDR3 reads CASSINQPQHF. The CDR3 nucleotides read TGTGCCAGCAGCATCAATCAGCCCCAGCATTTT.